One sample yielded the 19 T cell receptor beta chains listed below, sequenced in a study of response to subunit inactivated influenza vaccine. In TCRdb, the RT-PCR reads were re-called with MiXCR into one record per CDR3 protein. This table has about half a million distinct CDR3 sequences, about 25% appearing once. Source: CD4+ T cells sorted from PBMCs, taken more than 4 days after vaccination. The receptors were gathered from a man aged 50 or older who received an inactivated influenza vaccine.

The rearrangement links TRBV10-3 to TRBJ2-3, with 8 bases matching TRBD2. The CDR3 contains 14 residues. V shed 8 bases and J 2 bases; nucleotides not matched to a gene: 6. Germline V gene lookup returns CDR1 ENHRY and CDR2 SYGVKD. CDR3 bases: TGTGCCATCCGAACTAGCGGTATCACAGATACGCAGTATTTT. Amino acids: CAIRTSGITDTQYF.

In this sample, this clonotype turned up a few times. The V and J genes are TRBV20-1 and TRBJ1-2; TRBD1 agrees at 7 bases. The junction had 3 bases not matched to a gene; V was cut back by 6 bases and J by 2 bases. This CDR3 has 12 residues. Germline CDR1 is DFQATT and CDR2 is SNEGSKA (reference sequence). This CDR3 reads CSAHRGNYGYTF. Here the CDR3 DNA reads TGCAGTGCCCACAGGGGAAACTATGGCTACACCTTC.

V and J are TRBV20-1 and TRBJ2-7; TRBD1 aligns across 7 bases. The CDR3 consists of 13 residues. Germline V gene sequence: CDR1 DFQATT, CDR2 SNEGSKA (reference sequence). J gave up 0 bases and V 4 bases, and 3 bases lay outside the gene matches. The CDR3 DNA reads TGCAGTGCTACTAGGGACAGCTCCTACGAGCAGTACTTC. Amino acids: CSATRDSSYEQYF.

This clonotype was seen more than once but under ten times. The chain combines TRBV29-1 with TRBJ2-3; no definite D call. V gave up 5 bases and J gave up 0 bases, with 3 bases separating them. The CDR3 is made up of 11 amino acids. Germline V gene data show CDR1 as SQVTM and CDR2 as ANQGSEA. The CDR3 sequence: CSVQSTDTQYF. The DNA of the CDR3 is TGCAGCGTTCAGAGCACAGATACGCAGTATTTT.

The chain recombines TRBV5-1 with TRBJ2-1; D perhaps matches TRBD2 (5 bases). This CDR3 has 17 residues. Trimming took off 3 bases at V and 6 bases at J, with 22 bases between the two ends. Germline values: CDR1 SGHRS, CDR2 YFSETQ. Here the CDR3 reads CASSSAGPLSGTNEQFF. The CDR3 DNA reads as TGCGCCAGCAGCTCCGCTGGACCTTTGTCGGGAACCAATGAGCAGTTCTTC.

The chain joins TRBV7-9 to TRBJ1-2; maybe TRBD1 (5 bases). Looked up from germline, CDR1 is SEHNR and CDR2 is FQNEAQ (reference sequence). The CDR3 contains 13 residues. V lost 5 bases to trimming and J lost 6 bases, with 13 bases between them. Here the CDR3 reads CASSPRASDGYTF. The CDR3 DNA follows: TGTGCCAGCAGCCCCAGGGCGTCGGATGGCTACACCTTC.

This clonotype came up a few times. The chain employs TRBV20-1 and TRBJ1-5; tentative D call: TRBD1 (6 bases). V lost 3 bases and J lost 7, with 13 bases in between. Germline lookup yields CDR1 DFQATT and CDR2 SNEGSKA (reference sequence). The CDR3 covers 13 residues. This CDR3 reads CSASKGVVQPQHF. The CDR3 nucleotides are TGCAGTGCTAGCAAGGGGGTGGTGCAGCCCCAGCATTTT.

The table lists this clonotype with many counts. The chain is built from TRBV5-1 and TRBJ2-7; TRBD1 matches 7 bases. CDR1 and CDR2 (germline): SGHRS, YFSETQ. V shed 4 bases, J shed 1 base, and the junction held 5 bases outside the gene matches. The CDR3 has 14 amino acids. The chain's CDR3 is CASSLGQASYEQYF. CDR3 coding DNA: TGCGCCAGCAGCCTTGGACAGGCGTCCTACGAGCAGTACTTC.

This clonotype appeared a few times. The rearrangement joins TRBV12-3 or TRBV12-4 to TRBJ1-1; D not resolved. The CDR3 covers 12 residues. Deletions cut 4 bases from V and 5 bases from J, with 8 bases between. CDR3 region: CASSSLRTEAFF. CDR3 in DNA: TGTGCCAGCAGTTCCCTTCGGACTGAAGCTTTCTTT.

This rearrangement joins TRBV24-1 to TRBJ1-1; TRBD1 aligns across 8 bases. The CDR3 totals 15 residues. V shed 5 bases and J 5 bases; nucleotides not matched to a gene: 9. The germline CDR1 and CDR2 sequences are KGHDR and SFDVKD. CDR3 DNA sequence: TGTGCCACCAGTGGGGGCAGGGGGCGCGGAACTGAAGCTTTCTTT. Its translation: CATSGGRGRGTEAFF.

The chain is built from TRBV20-1 and TRBJ1-1; a possible D gene is TRBD1 (6 bases). The CDR3 sequence is 15 residues long. Germline values: CDR1 DFQATT, CDR2 SNEGSKA (reference sequence). V lost 0 bases and J 3 bases, leaving 14 bases between the germline ends. This CDR3 is CSARDPRGQDTEAFF. CDR3 bases: TGCAGTGCTAGAGATCCGCGGGGGCAAGACACTGAAGCTTTCTTT.

This clonotype was counted between two and nine times. Germline is not matched at one junction end, which may reflect a read error. V and J are TRBV18 and TRBJ2-5, with D possibly matching TRBD2 (6 bases). Germline V gene sequence: CDR1 KGHSH, CDR2 LQKENI. CDR3 length: 14 amino acids. The CDR3: CASSPMGLEDTQYF. For the CDR3, the DNA is TGTGCCAGCTCTCCTATGGGACTGGAAGACACCCAGTACTTC.

This rearrangement joins TRBV29-1 to TRBJ2-1; 15 nucleotides line up with TRBD2. This CDR3 has 15 amino acids. The germline CDR1 and CDR2 sequences are SQVTM and ANQGSEA. The CDR3 region is CSGTSGRKSYNEQFF. The CDR3 DNA reads TGCAGTGGGACTAGCGGGAGGAAATCCTACAATGAGCAGTTCTTC.

V gene TRBV20-1 combines with J gene TRBJ1-6, with 9 bases identical to TRBD1. CDR3 length: 14 residues. With 1 base clipped from V and 11 bases from J, the junction kept 6 bases outside the gene matches. CDR1 is DFQATT and CDR2 is SNEGSKA in the germline V gene (reference sequence). CDR3 in amino acids: CSARAGTGSTPLHF. The CDR3 DNA sequence: TGCAGTGCTAGAGCCGGGACAGGGAGTACACCCCTCCACTTT.

This clonotype has more than one count but fewer than ten. V usage is TRBV24-1 and J usage is TRBJ2-1; 10 positions match TRBD2. The CDR3 totals 16 residues. The germline V gene has CDR1 KGHDR and CDR2 SFDVKD. J was trimmed by 8 bases and V by 2 bases; bases with no gene match: 8. CDR3 residues: CATSDSSTSGVDEQFF. In DNA, the CDR3 is TGTGCCACCAGTGATTCCTCAACTAGCGGGGTAGATGAGCAGTTCTTC.

The rearrangement joins TRBV7-2 to TRBJ2-1, with D possibly called TRBD1 or TRBD2 (5 bases each). Germline CDR1 SGHTA, CDR2 FQGNSA. This CDR3 has 14 residues. Trimming took off 2 bases at V and 8 bases at J, with 13 bases between the two ends. This CDR3 is CASSLTYRDDEQFF. In DNA, the CDR3 is TGTGCCAGCAGCTTAACCTACCGGGACGATGAGCAGTTCTTC.

V gene TRBV28 combines with J gene TRBJ2-1; TRBD2 matches at 9 bases. Germline V gene lookup returns CDR1 MDHEN and CDR2 SYDVKM. This CDR3 region has 16 residues. With V trimmed by 2 bases and J by 3 bases, 5 bases remained unmatched. The CDR3 is CASSLRRGRDYNEQFF. CDR3 DNA sequence: TGTGCCAGCAGTTTAAGGCGCGGGAGGGACTACAATGAGCAGTTCTTC.

This clonotype was counted between two and nine times. The rearrangement uses TRBV4-2 and TRBJ2-6; no clear D gene. This CDR3 has 17 residues. Trimming shortened V by 1 base and J by 0 bases, and 10 bases separated the two germline ends. The V gene's germline CDR1 is LGHNA and CDR2 YNFKEQ. In nucleotides, the CDR3 is TGTGCCAGCAGCCAAGTCAGCGCAAACTCTGGGGCCAACGTCCTGACTTTC. Translation: CASSQVSANSGANVLTF.

This clonotype was found a few times. The CDR3 here is CSARSGGDTNEKLFF. The CDR3, as DNA: TGCAGTGCTAGATCCGGGGGAGACACTAATGAAAAACTGTTTTTT. The gene calls are TRBV20-1 and TRBJ1-4; D may be TRBD1 (5 bases). V shed 2 bases and J shed 2 bases, with 12 bases lying between them. The length of the CDR3 is 15 residues. The germline CDR1 and CDR2 sequences are DFQATT and SNEGSKA (reference sequence).